The 2 T cell receptor beta chains below were found in one sample sequenced in a study of T cell responses to AZD1222 COVID-19 vaccine (dated by TCRdb to the early 2020s). Explained via the paper, the time point label denotes: baseline before first vaccination. Libraries were prepared through the immunoSEQ multiplex PCR assay. The table was pulled from immuneACCESS by TCRdb, which kept in-frame rearrangements only. Such tables lose some clones; where checked, under half of the loss comes from unresolved V genes, and the rest has no known cause. Across this sample there are fewer than 300,000 clones, with 90% to 95% seen only once. The ten biggest clones cover 0.5% to 0.7% of the sample. Material: peripheral blood, obtained on day 0 of AZD1222 vaccination. The receptors shown here come from an adult in good health.

This clone was counted a few times. The CDR3 DNA is TGTGCCAGCAGCCCTGCGACTAGTTACTCTGAGCAGTTCTTC. It specifies CASSPATSYSEQFF. The chain has TRBV5-4 and TRBJ2-1, with a weak D call TRBD2 (6 bases). The CDR3 spans 14 residues. The germline V gene has CDR1 SGHNT and CDR2 YYREEE (reference sequence). V lost 4 bases and J 9 bases, leaving 17 bases between the germline ends.

This chain connects TRBV10-3 to TRBJ2-1; D is uncertain. Trimming removed 4 bases from V and 6 bases from J, with 13 bases in between. The CDR3 runs to 14 residues. CDR1 and CDR2 (germline): ENHRY, SYGVKD. Here the CDR3 reads CAISGSTDGNEQFF. CDR3 bases: TGTGCCATCAGTGGGTCGACGGATGGCAATGAGCAGTTCTTC.